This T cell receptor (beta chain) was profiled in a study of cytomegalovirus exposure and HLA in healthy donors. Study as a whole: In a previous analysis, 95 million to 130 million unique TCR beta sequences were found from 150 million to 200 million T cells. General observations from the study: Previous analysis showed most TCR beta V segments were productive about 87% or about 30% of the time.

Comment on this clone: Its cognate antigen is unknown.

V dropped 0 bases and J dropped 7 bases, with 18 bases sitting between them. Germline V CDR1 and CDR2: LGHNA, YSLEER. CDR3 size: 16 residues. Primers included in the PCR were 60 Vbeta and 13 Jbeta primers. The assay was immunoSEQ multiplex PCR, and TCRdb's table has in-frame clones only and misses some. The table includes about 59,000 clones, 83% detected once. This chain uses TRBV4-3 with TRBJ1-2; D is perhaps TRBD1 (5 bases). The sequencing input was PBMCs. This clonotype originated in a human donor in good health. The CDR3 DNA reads TGCGCCAGCAGCCAAGACCTGACCGGAAGGGGTTGTGGCTACACCTTC. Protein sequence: CASSQDLTGRGCGYTF.